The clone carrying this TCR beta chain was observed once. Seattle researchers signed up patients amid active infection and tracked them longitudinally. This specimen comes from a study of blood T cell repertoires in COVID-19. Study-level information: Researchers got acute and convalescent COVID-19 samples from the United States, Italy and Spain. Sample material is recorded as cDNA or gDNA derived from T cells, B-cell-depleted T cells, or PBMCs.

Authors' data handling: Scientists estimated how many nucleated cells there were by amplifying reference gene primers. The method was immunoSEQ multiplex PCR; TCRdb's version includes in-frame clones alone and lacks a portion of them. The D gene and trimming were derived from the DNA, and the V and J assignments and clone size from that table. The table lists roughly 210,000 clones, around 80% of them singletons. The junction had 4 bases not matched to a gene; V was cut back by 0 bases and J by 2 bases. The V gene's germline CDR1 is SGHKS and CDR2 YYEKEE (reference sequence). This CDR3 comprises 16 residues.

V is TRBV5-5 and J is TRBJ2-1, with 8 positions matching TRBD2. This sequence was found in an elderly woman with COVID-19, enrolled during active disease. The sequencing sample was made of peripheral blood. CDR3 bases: TGTGCCAGCAGCTTGGGAGGAGCGGGGGCCTACAATGAGCAGTTCTTC. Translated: CASSLGGAGAYNEQFF.